This TCR beta chain originates from a study of shared clonotypes between healthy human individuals. Study observations and caveats: Naive subsets usually exceeded memory subsets in estimated richness.

Libraries were prepared by immunoSEQ multiplex PCR; TCRdb keeps only in-frame clonotypes and omits some of them. The sample comprises over 2 million clones, roughly 94% of which are singletons, and under 0.15% rests with the top ten. CDR1 and CDR2 from the germline V gene are SGDLS and YYNGEE. V was trimmed by 0 bases and J by 0 bases, leaving 3 bases between them. The CDR3 runs to 13 residues. Turning to this clone: The antigen is undetermined. A much larger clone differs by one base, so this may be a read error. Other DNA sequences in this sample translate to the same CDR3.

The receptor comes from a man in his late teens or twenties in good health. The genes are TRBV9 and TRBJ1-1; D uncertain. The sample consisted of naive CD4+ T cells sorted from blood. Subset reported: CD45RA+ positively selected. In DNA, the CDR3 is TGTGCCAGCAGCGTAGACGTGAACACTGAAGCTTTCTTT. Protein sequence: CASSVDVNTEAFF.